A selection of T cell receptor beta chains follows, all from one sample in a study of shared clonotypes between healthy human individuals. The assay was immunoSEQ multiplex PCR, and TCRdb's table has in-frame clones only and misses some. The data contain about 2.4 million clones, 93% of them singletons. Sequenced: naive CD4+ T cells from PBMCs. The receptors stem from a man aged 18 to 29 in good health. Some clones in this sample may be carry-over from other donors' samples. The CDR3 runs from the conserved cysteine through the conserved F or W. Fields, in order: V gene, clone size, CDR3 protein. Rows give clone size only sometimes, using once, few, many, or a class for an expanded clone.

>TRBV19|-
CASSIAGRGGGNIQYF
>TRBV27|-
CASTPTNTGELFF
>TRBV9|-
CASSAATGWAFF
>TRBV29-1|-
CSVDYLVGATDTQYF
>TRBV2|-
CASRLASGDTQYF
>TRBV27|-
CASSFGQGASGANVLTF
>TRBV4-1|-
CASSLGDRGYEQYF
>TRBV14|-
CASSQALGRNYGYTF
>TRBV5-1|-
CASSRDPQGIWDEQYF
>TRBV6-5|-
CASTSGGETQYF
>TRBV10-1|-
CASSEGLAGPIWSSYNEQFF
>TRBV19|-
CASSLGAGELFF
>TRBV9|-
CASSSVGGDEKLFF
>TRBV7-9|-
CASSLNRGGFRDTQYF
>TRBV4-3|-
CASSPQLREMSGELFF
>TRBV11-3|-
CASSLVSGSLDTQYF
>TRBV20-1|-
CSGSVAGDQFF
>TRBV28|-
CASSFRTGAIPYEQYF
>TRBV7-2|-
CASSPGTANTEAFF
>TRBV29-1|-
CSVFSTGDYEQYF
>TRBV5-1|-
CASSFGTANTGELFF
>TRBV5-1|-
CASSLSLAPQETQYF
>TRBV15|-
CATSRADSTRRAQHF
>TRBV28|-
CASSLQNPGGYNEKLFF
>TRBV29-1|-
CSFRDRDYEQYF
>TRBV7-2|few
CASSLGTSGTYEQYF